These 31 T cell receptor beta chains originate from one sample sequenced in a study of T-cell memory formation after mild COVID-19. In TCRdb, the 5' RACE reads were re-called with MiXCR into one record per CDR3 protein. There are roughly 350,000 distinct CDR3 sequences in the sample; 25% to 30% occur only once, and around an eighth lies in the top ten. The sample taken for sequencing was PBMCs or a T cell subset sorted from them (not recorded which). The receptors derive from an adult woman who had mild COVID-19 (a few samples of this study predate the infection). Cell type and time point are not known.

This clonotype showed up just a few times. The chain recombines TRBV12-3 or TRBV12-4 with TRBJ2-5; 8 nucleotides match TRBD2. The CDR3 is 15 amino acids. Germline trimming cut 6 bases from V and 4 bases from J; bases unmatched to any gene: 10. The CDR3 here is CASSHGRGGLETQYF. The CDR3 DNA reads as TGTGCCAGCAGCCACGGGAGGGGTGGCCTAGAGACCCAGTACTTC.

The rearrangement joins TRBV6-2 or TRBV6-3 to TRBJ2-3; D might be TRBD1 or TRBD2, each matching 5 bases. The CDR3 is made up of 15 amino acids. The germline V and J ends were trimmed by 2 bases and 4 bases, with 13 bases remaining between them. The germline gives CDR1 MNHEY, CDR2 SVGEGT. CDR3 sequence (DNA): TGTGCCAGCAGTTACGTGGGGACGACCGCAGATACGCAGTATTTT. It specifies CASSYVGTTADTQYF.

The chain is built from TRBV20-1 and TRBJ1-5; TRBD1 matches at 8 bases. Germline V gene data show CDR1 as DFQATT and CDR2 as SNEGSKA (reference sequence). Trimming cost V 0 bases and J 8 bases; bases outside gene matches: 9. The CDR3 is 15 amino acids. This CDR3 is CSARDHAGGGEPQHF. The CDR3 DNA sequence: TGCAGTGCTAGAGATCACGCAGGGGGCGGGGAGCCCCAGCATTTT.

This rearrangement joins TRBV7-8 to TRBJ2-2; TRBD1 might be the D (6 bases). The CDR3 has 16 residues. Germline V CDR1 and CDR2: SGHVS, FQNEAQ. The V and J ends lost 7 bases and 4 bases respectively, with 19 bases between them. The CDR3 DNA follows: TGTGCCAGCACCCTGGGGCCGGGACAAACCACCGGGGAGCTGTTTTTT. Amino acids: CASTLGPGQTTGELFF.

The rearrangement uses TRBV24-1 and TRBJ1-3; D unclear. Germline V CDR1 and CDR2: KGHDR, SFDVKD. V lost 9 bases, J lost 1 base, and 12 bases lay in between. This CDR3 region has 14 residues. CDR3 in DNA: TGTGCCACCCAACGGGGTAATTCTGGAAACACCATATATTTT. As protein: CATQRGNSGNTIYF.

This clonotype was observed a handful of times. The chain couples TRBV7-3 to TRBJ1-2; D is possibly TRBD1 (6 bases). This CDR3 comprises 13 residues. The V end lost 5 bases, the J end lost 6 bases, and 13 bases lay between the germline ends. The germline gives CDR1 SGHTA, CDR2 FQGTGA. The chain's CDR3 is CASSTSAGDGYTF. CDR3 coding DNA: TGTGCCAGCAGCACGAGCGCAGGGGATGGCTACACCTTC.

The chain recombines TRBV9 with TRBJ1-1; possible D gene TRBD1, 5 bases. Between the trimmed V and J ends, which lost 0 bases and 0 bases, there was a span of 9 bases. The CDR3 loop spans 15 amino acids. The germline V gene has CDR1 SGDLS and CDR2 YYNGEE. The CDR3 here is CASSVAGGLNTEAFF. As DNA, the CDR3 is TGTGCCAGCAGCGTAGCCGGGGGGTTGAACACTGAAGCTTTCTTT.

This chain uses TRBV15 with TRBJ2-3, with 8 bases identical to TRBD2. Trimming at V came to 8 bases and at J to 1 base, leaving 2 bases not matched to a gene. This CDR3 contains 13 residues. CDR1 and CDR2 from the germline V gene are LNHNV and YYDKDF (reference sequence). The CDR3 DNA sequence: TGTGCCACCTTGCGGGGGGGCACAGATACGCAGTATTTT. Protein sequence: CATLRGGTDTQYF.

A few counts support this clonotype. The CDR3 coding sequence is TGCAGCGGCAGGGGGCGGGACACTGAAGCTTTCTTT. It specifies CSGRGRDTEAFF. This sequence joins TRBV29-1 and TRBJ1-1, with TRBD1 matching over 8 bases. V dropped 7 bases and J dropped 3; count of bases not matched to a gene: 4. Germline-derived CDR1 and CDR2 are SQVTM and ANQGSEA. The CDR3 runs to 12 residues.

CDR3 sequence: CAILDRGQDEQYF. The CDR3 DNA reads as TGTGCCATTCTGGACAGGGGCCAAGACGAGCAGTACTTC. The V and J genes are TRBV2 and TRBJ2-7; 9 bases line up with TRBD1. This CDR3 comprises 13 residues. J gave up 5 bases and V 10 bases, and 9 bases lay outside the gene matches. Germline V CDR1 and CDR2: SNHLY, FYNNEI.

This chain connects TRBV5-1 to TRBJ1-2; D is ambiguous. Germline V gene lookup returns CDR1 SGHRS and CDR2 YFSETQ. The CDR3 is 16 residues long. Trimming removed 4 bases at V and 1 base at J, with 17 bases between. The chain's CDR3 is CASSPAEALRNYGYTF. CDR3 sequence (DNA): TGCGCCAGCAGCCCGGCCGAGGCGTTGCGTAACTATGGCTACACCTTC.

This clonotype was counted a few times. The CDR3 nucleotides are TGCGCCAGCAGCCGTATTCCCGGAGACACTGAAGCTTTCTTT. Translating it yields CASSRIPGDTEAFF. The gene calls are TRBV5-1 and TRBJ1-1; D call uncertain. V lost 4 bases and J 3 bases, leaving 13 bases between the germline ends. Germline CDR1 is SGHRS and CDR2 is YFSETQ. This CDR3 region has 14 residues.

V and J are TRBV5-1 and TRBJ2-3; D possibly corresponds to TRBD1 (6 bases). CDR3 length equals 16 residues. The V and J ends lost 0 bases and 1 base respectively, with 12 bases between them. The germline CDR1 and CDR2 sequences are SGHRS and YFSETQ. CDR3 region: CASSLVGAGGTDTQYF. The DNA of the CDR3 is TGCGCCAGCAGCTTGGTCGGCGCAGGGGGCACAGATACGCAGTATTTT. Full variable domain (outside the CDR3, taken from reference TRBV5-1 and TRBJ2-3): KAGVTQTPRYLIKTRGQQVTLSCSPISGHRSVSWYQQTPGQGLQFLFEYFSETQRNKGNFPGRFSGRQFSNSRSEMNVSTLELGDSALYLCASSLVGAGGTDTQYFGPGTRLTVL.

The V and J genes are TRBV20-1 and TRBJ2-1; 12 bases are shared with TRBD2. Germline CDR1 reads DFQATT; CDR2 reads SNEGSKA (reference sequence). The CDR3 has 19 amino acids. The junction had 14 bases not matched to a gene; V was cut back by 5 bases and J by 0 bases. This chain's CDR3 is CSALPGTSGLISSYNEQFF. The DNA of the CDR3 is TGCAGTGCTCTCCCCGGGACTAGCGGGCTAATTAGCTCCTACAATGAGCAGTTCTTC.

The chain carries TRBV4-1 and TRBJ2-2; the D gene could be TRBD1 or TRBD2 (5 bases each). Germline CDR1 reads MGHRA; CDR2 reads YSYEKL. The CDR3 is 17 residues long. Trimming stripped 3 bases from V and 0 bases from J, with 14 bases between. The CDR3 bases are TGCGCCAGCAGCCAGGGACGCGGATACTCGAACACCGGGGAGCTGTTTTTT. Amino acid sequence: CASSQGRGYSNTGELFF.

The chain combines TRBV11-2 with TRBJ2-2; D gene uncertain. The V end lost 5 bases, the J end lost 3 bases, and 16 bases lay between the germline ends. CDR1 and CDR2 (germline): SGHAT, FQNNGV. This CDR3 spans 16 amino acids. CDR3 DNA: TGTGCCAGCAGCCTTCTCATCGGGCTCGACACCGGGGAGCTGTTTTTT. Protein sequence: CASSLLIGLDTGELFF.

The table lists this clonotype with a few counts. The gene calls are TRBV6-2 or TRBV6-3 and TRBJ1-1; D is possibly TRBD1 (6 bases). The CDR3 spans 15 residues. V was clipped by 6 bases and J by 4 bases, with 18 bases between them. The germline gives CDR1 MNHEY, CDR2 SVGEGT. CDR3 sequence reads: CASRIPIQGSTEAFF. CDR3 sequence (DNA): TGTGCCAGCAGAATCCCTATACAGGGTTCCACTGAAGCTTTCTTT.

The DNA for the CDR3 is TGTGCCAGCAGCGAACTACCACGGGGAAACAATGAGCAGTTCTTC. This translates into CASSELPRGNNEQFF. This chain joins TRBV7-9 and TRBJ2-1, with D possibly TRBD2 on 5 matching bases. There are 15 residues in the CDR3. Germline CDR1 SEHNR, CDR2 FQNEAQ (reference sequence). Trimming pared 5 bases from V and 5 bases from J, leaving 16 bases between.

This clonotype was observed a few times. The chain recombines TRBV6-6 with TRBJ2-7; D not certain. In germline, CDR1 is MNHNY, CDR2 SVGAGI (reference sequence). The CDR3 loop spans 13 amino acids. V dropped 5 bases and J dropped 6 bases, with 14 bases sitting between them. The CDR3: CASSPFTWGEQYF. CDR3 in DNA: TGTGCCAGCAGTCCTTTCACCTGGGGCGAGCAGTACTTC.

The genes are TRBV7-2 and TRBJ2-1; D not certain. Germline V CDR1 and CDR2: SGHTA, FQGNSA. This CDR3 is 11 amino acids long. V lost 10 bases and J 10 bases, leaving 14 bases between the germline ends. CDR3: CATQVLSEQFF. The CDR3 DNA is TGTGCCACCCAGGTCCTTAGCGAGCAGTTCTTC.

This clonotype came up a few times. The gene calls are TRBV4-2 and TRBJ2-7, with 10 bases that match TRBD2. This CDR3 has 18 amino acids. Looked up from germline, CDR1 is LGHNA and CDR2 is YNFKEQ. Trimming removed 0 bases from V and 2 bases from J; junction bases left unmatched: 10. CDR3 loop: CASSQDGLAGGIPYEQYF. Written as DNA, the CDR3 is TGTGCCAGCAGCCAAGATGGGTTAGCGGGAGGAATCCCCTACGAGCAGTACTTC.

The V gene is TRBV10-3, the J gene TRBJ1-2, with TRBD1 as a possible D gene (5 bases). This CDR3 spans 11 amino acids. The V and J ends lost 10 bases and 14 bases respectively, with 20 bases between them. Germline loops: CDR1 ENHRY, CDR2 SYGVKD. CDR3 bases: TGTGCCACCCTGGCGGGGGTCTCGAGGACCTTC. Amino acid sequence: CATLAGVSRTF.

CDR3 DNA sequence: TGTGCCAGCAGCTTGGGGACAGCTAGTGGTGAGACCCAGTACTTC. This sequence encodes CASSLGTASGETQYF. The chain couples TRBV7-7 to TRBJ2-5; 7 bases are shared with TRBD1. V trimming: 3 bases; J trimming: 5 bases; junction bases outside the gene matches: 9. The CDR3 totals 15 residues. Germline CDR1 SSHAT, CDR2 FNYEAQ (reference sequence).

This clonotype has more than one count but fewer than ten. The rearrangement joins TRBV6-5 to TRBJ2-3, with 9 bases lining up with TRBD1. The CDR3 is 15 amino acids. The germline CDR1 and CDR2 sequences are MNHEY and SVGAGI. Trimming cost V 5 bases and J 3 bases; bases outside gene matches: 6. CDR3 sequence reads: CASSRRTGATDTQYF. DNA for the CDR3: TGTGCCAGCAGTAGGAGGACAGGGGCAACAGATACGCAGTATTTT.

The chain joins TRBV29-1 to TRBJ1-3; unclear D gene. Trimming removed 3 bases from V and 0 bases from J, with 6 bases in between. Germline V lookup: CDR1 SQVTM, CDR2 ANQGSEA. The CDR3 has 13 amino acids. The DNA for the CDR3 is TGCAGCGTTGAGGAGGGCTCTGGAAACACCATATATTTT. Translated, it gives CSVEEGSGNTIYF.

To note about this clonotype: A junction boundary mismatches the germline segment, possibly from a read error. V gene TRBV6-6 combines with J gene TRBJ2-3; 8 positions match TRBD2. Germline V gene data show CDR1 as MNHNY and CDR2 as SVGAGI (reference sequence). The CDR3 covers 16 residues. Written as DNA, the CDR3 is TGTGCCAGCAGTGACTCGGGGGGGACGTACACAGATACGCAGTATTTT. Its translation is CASSDSGGTYTDTQYF.

In this sample, this clonotype turned up a few times. J is TRBJ1-2 and V is TRBV4-1, with D possibly matching TRBD1 (6 bases). Germline-derived CDR1 and CDR2 are MGHRA and YSYEKL. V dropped 4 bases and J dropped 0 bases, with 18 bases sitting between them. This CDR3 is built from 17 residues. The CDR3: CASSRRPGAITNYGYTF. CDR3 nucleotides: TGCGCCAGCAGCCGGCGACCAGGGGCCATTACTAACTATGGCTACACCTTC.

In its sample, this clonotype was seen a few times. The chain recombines TRBV12-3 or TRBV12-4 with TRBJ2-6; D not certain. V was trimmed by 6 bases and J by 0 bases, leaving 15 bases between them. This CDR3 is built from 17 residues. CDR3 nucleotides: TGTGCCAGCAGCAAAGGCCGACGGTCCTCTGGGGCCAACGTCCTGACTTTC. Amino acid sequence: CASSKGRRSSGANVLTF.

This clonotype was observed a handful of times. This chain joins TRBV4-1 and TRBJ2-1, with 15 bases lining up with TRBD2. J lost 9 bases, V lost 4 bases, and 10 bases had no gene match. CDR3 length: 17 residues. Germline V gene lookup returns CDR1 MGHRA and CDR2 YSYEKL. The chain's CDR3 is CASSLVVGLAGGSEQFF. CDR3 DNA sequence: TGCGCCAGCAGCCTAGTGGTCGGACTAGCGGGGGGGAGTGAGCAGTTCTTC.

This clonotype was found many times. The V and J genes are TRBV7-9 and TRBJ2-7; no firm D call. The CDR3 contains 14 residues. The V end was cut by 1 base, the J end by 2 bases, with 9 bases between. Germline V gene data show CDR1 as SEHNR and CDR2 as FQNEAQ (reference sequence). The CDR3 spells CASSLGPGTYEQYF. The CDR3 DNA reads TGTGCCAGCAGCTTAGGTCCAGGAACCTACGAGCAGTACTTC.

The chain joins TRBV7-9 to TRBJ2-3; no firm D call. Germline V lookup: CDR1 SEHNR, CDR2 FQNEAQ (reference sequence). The CDR3 length is 14 residues. Between the trimmed V and J ends, which lost 5 bases and 2 bases, there was a span of 11 bases. CDR3 protein: CASSAVLFTDTQYF. DNA of the CDR3: TGTGCCAGCAGCGCGGTGCTTTTCACAGATACGCAGTATTTT.